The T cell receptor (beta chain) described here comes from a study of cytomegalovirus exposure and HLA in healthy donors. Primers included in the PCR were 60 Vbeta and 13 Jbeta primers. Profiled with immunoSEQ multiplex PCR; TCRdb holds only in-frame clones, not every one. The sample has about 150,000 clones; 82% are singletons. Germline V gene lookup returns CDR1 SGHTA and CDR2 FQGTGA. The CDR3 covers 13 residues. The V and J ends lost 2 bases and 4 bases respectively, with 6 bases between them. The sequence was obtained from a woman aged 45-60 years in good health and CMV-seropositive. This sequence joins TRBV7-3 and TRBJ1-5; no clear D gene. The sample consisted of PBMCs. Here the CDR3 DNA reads TGTGCCAGCAGCTTATCCAGGAATCAGCCCCAGCATTTT. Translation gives CASSLSRNQPQHF. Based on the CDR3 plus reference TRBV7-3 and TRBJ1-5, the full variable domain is GAGVSQTPSNKVTEKGKYVELRCDPISGHTALYWYRQSLGQGPEFLIYFQGTGAADDSGLPNDRFFAVRPEGSVSTLKIQRTERGDSAVYLCASSLSRNQPQHFGDGTRLSIL.